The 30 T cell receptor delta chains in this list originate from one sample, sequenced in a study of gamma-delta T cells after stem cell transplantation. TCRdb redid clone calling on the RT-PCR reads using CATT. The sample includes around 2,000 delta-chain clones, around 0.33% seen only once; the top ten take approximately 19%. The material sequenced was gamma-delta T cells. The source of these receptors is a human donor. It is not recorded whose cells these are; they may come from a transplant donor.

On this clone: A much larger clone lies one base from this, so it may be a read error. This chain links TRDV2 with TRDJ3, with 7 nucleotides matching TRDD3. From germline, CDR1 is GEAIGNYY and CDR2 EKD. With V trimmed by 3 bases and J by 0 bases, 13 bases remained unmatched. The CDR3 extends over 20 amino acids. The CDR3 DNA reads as TGTGCCTGTGACGCCGTGCTGGGGGGCCGCAGCTCCTGGGACACCCGACAGATGTTTTTC. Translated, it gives CACDAVLGGRSSWDTRQMFF.

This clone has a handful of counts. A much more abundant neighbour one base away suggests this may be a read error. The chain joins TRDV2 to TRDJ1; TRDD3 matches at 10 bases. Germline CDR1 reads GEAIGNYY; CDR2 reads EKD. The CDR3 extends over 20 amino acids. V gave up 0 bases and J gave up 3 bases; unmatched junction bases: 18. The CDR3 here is CACDTEFGGGYFSHADKLIF. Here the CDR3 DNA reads TGTGCCTGTGACACCGAATTTGGTGGGGGATACTTTTCCCACGCCGATAAACTCATCTTT.

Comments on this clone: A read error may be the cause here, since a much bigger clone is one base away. CDR3: CAFDLTGGYAKTEGTDKLIF. As DNA, the CDR3 is TGTGCCTTTGATCTTACTGGGGGATACGCGAAGACCGAGGGGACCGATAAACTCATCTTT. V is TRDV2 and J is TRDJ1, with 13 bases identical to TRDD3. This CDR3 contains 20 residues. Trimming took 8 bases from V and 2 from J; bases not matched to a gene: 22. CDR1 is GEAIGNYY and CDR2 is EKD in the germline V gene.

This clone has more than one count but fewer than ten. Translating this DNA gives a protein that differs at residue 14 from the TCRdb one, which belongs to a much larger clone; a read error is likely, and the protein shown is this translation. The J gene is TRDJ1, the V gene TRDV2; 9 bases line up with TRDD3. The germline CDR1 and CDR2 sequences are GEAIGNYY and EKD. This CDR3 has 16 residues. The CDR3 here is CACDTLTGGHTDKPIF. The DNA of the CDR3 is TGTGCCTGTGACACTCTGACTGGGGGACACACCGATAAACCCATCTTT.

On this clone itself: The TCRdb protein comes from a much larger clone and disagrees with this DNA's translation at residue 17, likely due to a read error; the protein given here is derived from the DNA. The CDR3 reads CACDTITLGIRSGTDKPIF. CDR3 in DNA: TGTGCCTGTGACACTATAACACTGGGGATACGCTCGGGCACCGATAAACCCATCTTT. The chain employs TRDV2 and TRDJ1, with 9 nucleotides matching TRDD3. Germline V CDR1 and CDR2: GEAIGNYY, EKD. CDR3 length equals 19 residues.

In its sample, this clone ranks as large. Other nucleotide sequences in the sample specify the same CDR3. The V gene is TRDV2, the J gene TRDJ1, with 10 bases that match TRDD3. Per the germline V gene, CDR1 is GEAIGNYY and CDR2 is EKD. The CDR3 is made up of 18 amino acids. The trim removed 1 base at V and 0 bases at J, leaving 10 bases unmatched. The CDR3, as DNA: TGTGCCTGTGACACACTGGGGGATCCCGAAACAAACACCGATAAACTCATCTTT. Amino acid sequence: CACDTLGDPETNTDKLIF.

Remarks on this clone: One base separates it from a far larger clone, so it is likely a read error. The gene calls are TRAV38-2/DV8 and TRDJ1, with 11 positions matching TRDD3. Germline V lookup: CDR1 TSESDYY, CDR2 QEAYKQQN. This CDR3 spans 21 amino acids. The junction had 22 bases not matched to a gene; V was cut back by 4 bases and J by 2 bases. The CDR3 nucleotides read TGTGCTTATAGGGTACTTTCCCACTCCTGGGGGATACACGTGAGTACCGATAAACTCATCTTT. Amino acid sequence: CAYRVLSHSWGIHVSTDKLIF.

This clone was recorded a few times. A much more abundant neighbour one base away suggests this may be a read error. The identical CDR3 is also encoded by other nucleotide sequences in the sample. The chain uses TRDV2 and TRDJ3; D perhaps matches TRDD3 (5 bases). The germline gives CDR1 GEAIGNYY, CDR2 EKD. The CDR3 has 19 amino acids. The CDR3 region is CACDTVLVTNSWDTRQMFF. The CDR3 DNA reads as TGTGCCTGCGACACTGTACTGGTGACCAACTCCTGGGACACCCGACAGATGTTTTTC.

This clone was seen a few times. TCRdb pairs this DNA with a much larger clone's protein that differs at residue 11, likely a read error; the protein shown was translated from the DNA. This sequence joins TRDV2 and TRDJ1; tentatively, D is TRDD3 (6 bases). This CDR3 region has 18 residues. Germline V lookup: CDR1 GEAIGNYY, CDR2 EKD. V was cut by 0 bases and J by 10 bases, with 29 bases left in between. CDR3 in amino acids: CACDTVGRVGGPRRGLIF. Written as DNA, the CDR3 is TGTGCCTGTGACACCGTTGGCAGGGTGGGGGGTCCCCGGAGAGGACTCATCTTT.

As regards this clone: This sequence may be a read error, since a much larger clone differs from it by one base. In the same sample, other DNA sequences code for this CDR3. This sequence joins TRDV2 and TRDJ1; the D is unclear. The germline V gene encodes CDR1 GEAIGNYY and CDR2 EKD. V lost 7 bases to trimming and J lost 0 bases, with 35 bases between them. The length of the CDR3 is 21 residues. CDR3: CACDLLEMGHTRPQYTDKLIF. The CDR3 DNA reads TGTGCCTGCGACCTCCTGGAGATGGGACATACTCGCCCCCAGTACACCGATAAACTCATCTTT.

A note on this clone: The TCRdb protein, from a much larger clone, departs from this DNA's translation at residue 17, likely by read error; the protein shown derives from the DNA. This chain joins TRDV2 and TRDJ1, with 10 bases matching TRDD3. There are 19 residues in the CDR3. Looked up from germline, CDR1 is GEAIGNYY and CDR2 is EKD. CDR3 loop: CACDAVLGDYSKYTDKPIF. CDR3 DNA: TGTGCCTGTGACGCCGTACTGGGGGATTATTCAAAGTACACCGATAAACCCATCTTT.

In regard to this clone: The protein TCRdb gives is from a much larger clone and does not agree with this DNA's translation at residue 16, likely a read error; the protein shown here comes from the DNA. The CDR3: CACDPVSDRDTRTDKPIF. The CDR3 region has the DNA TGTGCCTGTGACCCGGTTTCAGACAGGGATACTCGGACCGATAAACCCATCTTT. This rearrangement joins TRDV2 to TRDJ1; TRDD3 aligns across 7 bases. This CDR3 is 18 amino acids long. Per germline, CDR1 GEAIGNYY and CDR2 EKD.

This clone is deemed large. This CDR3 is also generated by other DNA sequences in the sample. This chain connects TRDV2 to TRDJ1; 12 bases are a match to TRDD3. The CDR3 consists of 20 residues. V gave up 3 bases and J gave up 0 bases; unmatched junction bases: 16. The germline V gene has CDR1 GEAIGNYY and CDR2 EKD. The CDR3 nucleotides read TGTGCCTGTGACGCGCTACTGGGGGATACAAGGCTGGGGTACACCGATAAACTCATCTTT. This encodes CACDALLGDTRLGYTDKLIF.

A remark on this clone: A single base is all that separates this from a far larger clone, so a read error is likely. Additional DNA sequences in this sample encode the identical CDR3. In DNA form, the CDR3 reads TGTGCCTGTGACACCATAAGCGACGCGGGCGGCGATAAACTCATCTTC. This codes for CACDTISDAGGDKLIF. The chain is built from TRDV2 and TRDJ1; D not resolved. This CDR3 has 16 residues. Germline-derived CDR1 and CDR2 are GEAIGNYY and EKD.

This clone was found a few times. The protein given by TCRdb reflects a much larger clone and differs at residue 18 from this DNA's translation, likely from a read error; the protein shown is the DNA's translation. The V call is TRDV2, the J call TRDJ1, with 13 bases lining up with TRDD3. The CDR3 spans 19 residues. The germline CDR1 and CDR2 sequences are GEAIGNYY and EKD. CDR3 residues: CACDTLTGGYARPVDKLTF. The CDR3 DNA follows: TGTGCCTGTGACACCCTTACTGGGGGATACGCTCGCCCTGTCGATAAACTCACCTTT.

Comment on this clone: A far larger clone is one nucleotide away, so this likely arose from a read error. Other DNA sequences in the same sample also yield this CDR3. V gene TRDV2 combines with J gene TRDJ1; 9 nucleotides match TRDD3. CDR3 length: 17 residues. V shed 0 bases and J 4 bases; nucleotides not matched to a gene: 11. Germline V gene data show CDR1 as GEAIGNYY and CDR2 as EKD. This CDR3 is CACDTLSTGGYNDKLIF. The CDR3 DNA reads TGTGCCTGTGACACCTTGAGTACCGGGGGATACAACGATAAACTCATCTTT.

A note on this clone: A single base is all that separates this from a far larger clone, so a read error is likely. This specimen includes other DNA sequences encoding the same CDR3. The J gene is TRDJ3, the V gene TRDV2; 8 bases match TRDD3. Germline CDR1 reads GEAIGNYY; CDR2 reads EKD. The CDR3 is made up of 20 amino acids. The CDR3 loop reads CACDTVGGSSSSWDTRQMFF. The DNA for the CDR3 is TGTGCCTGTGACACGGTTGGGGGATCGTCGAGCTCCTGGGACACCCGGCAGATGTTTTTC.

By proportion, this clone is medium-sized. The CDR3 is CACDTVGYHTDKLIF. The CDR3 DNA follows: TGTGCCTGTGACACGGTGGGATACCACACCGATAAACTCATCTTT. The chain is built from TRDV2 and TRDJ1, with 7 bases fitting TRDD3. With 1 base clipped from V and 0 bases from J, the junction kept 4 bases outside the gene matches. The CDR3 is made up of 15 amino acids. CDR1 and CDR2 from the germline V gene are GEAIGNYY and EKD.

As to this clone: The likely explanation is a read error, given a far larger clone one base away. CDR3 bases: TGTGCCTGTGACCCTCTCTTGACGGGGGATACGCGGGCCGATAAACCCATCTTT. It yields the protein CACDPLLTGDTRADKPIF. The chain recombines TRDV2 with TRDJ1, with 10 bases that match TRDD3. CDR1 is GEAIGNYY, CDR2 EKD, per germline. The CDR3 spans 18 residues.

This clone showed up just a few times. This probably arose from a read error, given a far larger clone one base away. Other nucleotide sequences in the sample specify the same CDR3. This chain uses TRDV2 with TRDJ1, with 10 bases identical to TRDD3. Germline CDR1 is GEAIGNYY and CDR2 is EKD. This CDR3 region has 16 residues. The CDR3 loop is CACDTLGDRIKDKLIF. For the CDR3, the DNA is TGCGCCTGTGACACCCTGGGGGATAGAATTAAGGATAAACTCATCTTT.

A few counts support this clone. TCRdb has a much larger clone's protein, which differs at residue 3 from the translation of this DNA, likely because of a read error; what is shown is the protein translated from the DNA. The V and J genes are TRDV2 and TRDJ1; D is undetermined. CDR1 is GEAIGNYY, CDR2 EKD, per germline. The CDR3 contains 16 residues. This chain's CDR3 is CARDRLPRGSTDKLIF. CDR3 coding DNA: TGTGCCCGTGACAGGCTACCTCGTGGTTCCACCGATAAACTCATCTTT.

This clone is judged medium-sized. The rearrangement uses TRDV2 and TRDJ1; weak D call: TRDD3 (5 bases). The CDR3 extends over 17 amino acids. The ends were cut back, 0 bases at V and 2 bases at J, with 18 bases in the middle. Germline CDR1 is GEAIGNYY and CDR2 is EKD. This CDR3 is CACDTVVGKEATDKLIF. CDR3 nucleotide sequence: TGTGCCTGTGACACCGTGGTGGGGAAGGAAGCGACCGATAAACTCATCTTT.

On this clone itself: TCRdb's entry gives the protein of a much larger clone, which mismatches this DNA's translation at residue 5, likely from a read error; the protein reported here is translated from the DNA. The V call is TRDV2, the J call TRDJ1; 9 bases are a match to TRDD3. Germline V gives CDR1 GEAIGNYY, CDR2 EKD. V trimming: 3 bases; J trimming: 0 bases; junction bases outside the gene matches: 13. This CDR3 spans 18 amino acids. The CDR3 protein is CACDDILGDPKYTDKLIF. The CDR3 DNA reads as TGTGCCTGTGACGATATACTGGGGGACCCGAAGTACACCGATAAACTCATCTTT.

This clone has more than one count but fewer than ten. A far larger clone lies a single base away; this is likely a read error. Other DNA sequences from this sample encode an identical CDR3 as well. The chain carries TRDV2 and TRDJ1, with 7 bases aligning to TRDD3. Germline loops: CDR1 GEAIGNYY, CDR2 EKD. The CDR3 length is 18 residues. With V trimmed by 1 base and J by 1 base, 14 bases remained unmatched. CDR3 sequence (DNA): TGTGCCTGTGACACTCTTCACAGTGTGGGGGACAGCACCGATAAACTCATCTTT. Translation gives CACDTLHSVGDSTDKLIF.

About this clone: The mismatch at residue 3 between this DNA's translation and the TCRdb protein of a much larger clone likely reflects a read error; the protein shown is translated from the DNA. The chain's CDR3 is CARDTVQLGDTDKLIF. CDR3 in DNA: TGTGCCCGTGACACGGTCCAACTGGGGGATACCGATAAACTCATCTTT. This chain uses TRDV2 with TRDJ1; 10 bases match TRDD3. This CDR3 is built from 16 residues. Germline V CDR1 and CDR2: GEAIGNYY, EKD.

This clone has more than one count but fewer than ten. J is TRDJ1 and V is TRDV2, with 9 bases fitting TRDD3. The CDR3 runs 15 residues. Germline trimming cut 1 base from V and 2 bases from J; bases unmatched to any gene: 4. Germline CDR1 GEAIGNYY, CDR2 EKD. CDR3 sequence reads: CACDTVLGDTDKLIF. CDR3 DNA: TGTGCCTGTGACACTGTTCTGGGGGATACCGATAAACTCATCTTT.

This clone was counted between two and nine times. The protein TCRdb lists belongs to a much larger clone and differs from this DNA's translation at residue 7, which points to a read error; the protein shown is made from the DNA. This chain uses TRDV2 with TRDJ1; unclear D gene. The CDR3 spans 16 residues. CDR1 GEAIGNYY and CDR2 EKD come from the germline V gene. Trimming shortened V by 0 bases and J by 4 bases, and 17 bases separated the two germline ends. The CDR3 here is CACDTINDAGGDKLIF. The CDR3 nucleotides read TGTGCCTGTGACACCATAAACGACGCGGGCGGCGATAAACTCATCTTT.

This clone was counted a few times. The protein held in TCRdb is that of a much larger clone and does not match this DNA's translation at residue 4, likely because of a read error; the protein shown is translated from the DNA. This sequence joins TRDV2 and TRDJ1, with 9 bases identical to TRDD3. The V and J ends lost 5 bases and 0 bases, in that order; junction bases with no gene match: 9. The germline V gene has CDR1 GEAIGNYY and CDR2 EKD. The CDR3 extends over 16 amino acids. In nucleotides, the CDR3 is TGTGCCTGTGGCACTCTGACTGGGGGACACACCGATAAACTCATCTTT. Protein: CACGTLTGGHTDKLIF.

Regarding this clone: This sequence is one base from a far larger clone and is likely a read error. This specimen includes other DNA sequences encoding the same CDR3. CDR3 in DNA: TGTGCCTGTGACGATATTCCCGCCCCAGCTACTGGGGGATACGCGAACGATAAACTCATTTTT. Translating gives CACDDIPAPATGGYANDKLIF. The rearrangement uses TRDV2 and TRDJ1; 13 positions agree with TRDD3. Germline assignment: CDR1 GEAIGNYY and CDR2 EKD. The CDR3 runs 21 residues.

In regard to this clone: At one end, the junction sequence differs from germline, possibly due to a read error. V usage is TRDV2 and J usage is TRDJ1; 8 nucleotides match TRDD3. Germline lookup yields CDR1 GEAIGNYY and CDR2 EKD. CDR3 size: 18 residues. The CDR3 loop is CACDIMVLGATDTDKLTF. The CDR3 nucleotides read TGTGCCTGTGACATCATGGTACTGGGGGCCACCGACACCGATAAACTCACCTTT.